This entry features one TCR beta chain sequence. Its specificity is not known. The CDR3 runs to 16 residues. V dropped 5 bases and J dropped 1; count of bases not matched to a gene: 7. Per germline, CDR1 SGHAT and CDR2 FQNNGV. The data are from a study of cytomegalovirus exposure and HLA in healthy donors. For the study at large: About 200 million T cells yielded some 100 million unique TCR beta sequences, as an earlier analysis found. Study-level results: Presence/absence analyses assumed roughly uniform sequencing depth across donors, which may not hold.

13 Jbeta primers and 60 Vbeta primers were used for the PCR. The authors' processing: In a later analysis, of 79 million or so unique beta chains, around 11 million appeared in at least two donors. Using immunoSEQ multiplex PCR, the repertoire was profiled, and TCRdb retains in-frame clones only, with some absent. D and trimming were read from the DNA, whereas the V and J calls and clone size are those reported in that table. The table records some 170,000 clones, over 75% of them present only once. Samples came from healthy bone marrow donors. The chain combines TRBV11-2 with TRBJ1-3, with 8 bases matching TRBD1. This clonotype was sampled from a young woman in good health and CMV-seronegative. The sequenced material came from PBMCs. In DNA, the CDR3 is TGTGCCAGCAGCGTTACAGGGGGATCATCTGGAAACACCATATATTTT. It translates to CASSVTGGSSGNTIYF.